The T cell receptor (beta chain) under discussion was sequenced for a study of regulatory T cells in long-lasting Graves disease. Findings of the study overall: Under persistent disease, TRBV28, TRBJ1-2 and TRBJ2-5 were used preferentially.

The time point denotes: persistent/refractory GD, antithyroid drugs over 5 years with positive TRAb. PBMC-derived RNA was used for the TCR library. CDR1 and CDR2 from the germline V gene are SGHTA and FQGNSA. V was pared by 4 bases and J by 7 bases, with 6 bases of the junction left unmatched. The length of the CDR3 is 13 residues. A note on this clonotype: Its antigen is unknown.

Arm-PCR with iRepertoire HTBI primers amplified the CDR3 regions for these TCR beta libraries. From the multiplex PCR reads, TCRdb called clonotypes with MiXCR, one entry per CDR3 protein. The repertoire includes roughly 450,000 distinct CDR3 sequences, around 22% of them detected once, and approximately 25% sits in the top ten. The source was peripheral blood mononuclear cells (PBMCs), collected when the disease was refractory, from a patient treated with antithyroid drugs. This chain connects TRBV7-2 to TRBJ2-5, with 7 bases fitting TRBD2. The receptor was derived from a female donor with Graves disease. The DNA for the CDR3 is TGTGCCAGCAGCTGGCGCGGGAGTGGGACCCAGTACTTC. It yields the protein CASSWRGSGTQYF.